This passage covers 12 T cell receptor beta chains from one sample sequenced in a study of T cells after yellow fever vaccination. TCRdb re-called the 5' RACE reads through MiXCR, storing one row per CDR3 protein. The table records 250,000 to 400,000 distinct CDR3 sequences, about 4.5% of them present only once. Sequences were derived from PBMCs, sampled 15 days after the yellow fever booster vaccination. The receptors were sampled from a man aged 18 to 29 who received the YFV17D yellow fever vaccine.

This clonotype was seen only a few times. The J gene is TRBJ2-3, the V gene TRBV4-3; no reliable D call. Looked up from germline, CDR1 is LGHNA and CDR2 is YSLEER. The CDR3 runs to 14 residues. The V gene lost 1 base and the J gene lost 2 bases, with 7 bases spanning the gap. CDR3 in amino acids: CASSQGSHTDTQYF. CDR3 DNA sequence: TGCGCCAGCAGCCAAGGGTCGCACACAGATACGCAGTATTTT.

This clonotype has ten or more counts. The CDR3 protein is CASSFDRGTYNEQFF. The DNA of the CDR3 is TGTGCCAGCAGTTTCGACAGGGGTACCTACAATGAGCAGTTCTTC. This chain joins TRBV6-2 or TRBV6-3 and TRBJ2-1; TRBD1 agrees at 8 bases. V was clipped by 4 bases and J by 2 bases; unmatched bases: 4. Germline CDR1 reads MNHEY; CDR2 reads SVGEGT. CDR3 length equals 15 residues.

This clonotype was picked up a small number of times. The rearrangement uses TRBV20-1 and TRBJ2-1, with TRBD2 matching 10 bases. After removal of 6 bases from V and 2 bases from J, the junction contained 10 bases not matched to a gene. The germline CDR1 and CDR2 sequences are DFQATT and SNEGSKA (reference sequence). CDR3 length equals 16 residues. CDR3 sequence: CSARNSGGTTYNEQFF. The CDR3 bases are TGCAGTGCGAGAAATAGCGGGGGGACAACCTACAATGAGCAGTTCTTC.

This clonotype was seen more than once but under ten times. The V and J genes are TRBV28 and TRBJ1-1; no clear D. CDR1 and CDR2 (germline): MDHEN, SYDVKM. The CDR3 totals 12 residues. V gave up 11 bases and J gave up 0 bases, with 10 bases separating them. Here the CDR3 reads CASKSLNTEAFF. In nucleotides, the CDR3 is TGTGCCTCGAAGAGCCTGAACACTGAAGCTTTCTTT.

The chain uses TRBV18 and TRBJ2-5, with D tentatively TRBD1 or TRBD2 (5 bases each). The CDR3 consists of 16 residues. V was cut by 3 bases and J by 5 bases, with 19 bases left in between. Germline CDR1 reads KGHSH; CDR2 reads LQKENI. Here the CDR3 reads CASSPPGPRPRETQYF. Written as DNA, the CDR3 is TGTGCCAGCTCACCGCCGGGGCCCCGACCCAGGGAGACCCAGTACTTC.

This clonotype was recorded at least ten times. The chain carries TRBV5-1 and TRBJ1-1; D remains unclear. Germline V gene lookup returns CDR1 SGHRS and CDR2 YFSETQ. Trimming pared 3 bases from V and 3 bases from J, leaving 12 bases between. The CDR3 spans 14 residues. CDR3 DNA sequence: TGCGCCAGCAGCTCGGACGGGCGGGACACTGAAGCTTTCTTT. Protein product: CASSSDGRDTEAFF.

On this clonotype itself: An end of the junction does not agree with germline; a read error may underlie this. The chain has TRBV2 and TRBJ2-2; D is possibly TRBD1 or TRBD2 (5 bases each). The germline CDR1 and CDR2 sequences are SNHLY and FYNNEI. This CDR3 is 13 amino acids long. The CDR3 DNA reads as TGTGCCAGCGGGCGCAGGGAAACCGGGGAGCTGATTTTT. Translation: CASGRRETGELIF. Complete variable domain (other parts from reference TRBV2 and TRBJ2-2): EPEVTQTPSHQVTQMGQEVILRCVPISNHLYFYWYRQILGQKVEFLVSFYNNEISEKSEIFDDQFSVERPDGSNFTLKIRSTKLEDSAMYFCASGRRETGELIFGEGSRLTVL.

The J gene is TRBJ1-1, the V gene TRBV12-3 or TRBV12-4, with D hard to call. The V end was cut by 5 bases, the J end by 0 bases, with 7 bases between. The CDR3 totals 13 residues. CDR3 protein: CASSNPMNTEAFF. CDR3 sequence (DNA): TGTGCCAGCAGTAACCCGATGAACACTGAAGCTTTCTTT.

This clonotype was observed many times. This sequence joins TRBV6-4 and TRBJ2-6; possibly TRBD1 or TRBD2 for D (5 bases each). Germline V CDR1 and CDR2: MRHNA, SNTAGT. Trimming removed 7 bases at V and 2 bases at J, with 15 bases between. The CDR3 extends over 16 amino acids. The CDR3 is CASTSRDGTGANVLTF. The CDR3 nucleotides are TGTGCCAGCACTAGTCGGGACGGAACTGGGGCCAACGTCCTGACTTTC.

The rearrangement uses TRBV5-1 and TRBJ2-5, with D unresolved. The V end lost 4 bases, the J end lost 2 bases, and 12 bases lay between the germline ends. Germline loops: CDR1 SGHRS, CDR2 YFSETQ. The CDR3 loop spans 14 amino acids. The CDR3 nucleotides read TGCGCCAGCAGCCCGAGGCCTTCGCAAGAGACCCAGTACTTC. Translating it yields CASSPRPSQETQYF.

This clonotype was counted between two and nine times. The chain has TRBV7-2 and TRBJ1-4, with a weak D call TRBD1 (5 bases). Germline values: CDR1 SGHTA, CDR2 FQGNSA. V lost 1 base and J 8 bases, leaving 14 bases between the germline ends. The CDR3 runs 15 residues. CDR3 amino acids: CASSLVVGGNEKLFF. For the CDR3, the DNA is TGTGCCAGCAGCTTAGTTGTTGGGGGAAACGAAAAACTGTTTTTT.

This clonotype showed up many times. The rearrangement joins TRBV7-9 to TRBJ2-7; D remains ambiguous. The CDR3 covers 15 residues. Deletions cut 4 bases from V and 4 bases from J, with 17 bases between. In germline, CDR1 is SEHNR, CDR2 FQNEAQ (reference sequence). The CDR3 DNA follows: TGTGCCAGCAGCTCAACAAGCCCCAGAACGTACGAGCAGTACTTC. Translating it yields CASSSTSPRTYEQYF.